This is a list of T cell receptor beta chains from one sample in a study of OX40 agonist ivuxolimab in advanced cancers. TCRdb keeps only in-frame clones here, not all; method: immunoSEQ multiplex PCR. The sample consists of 70,000 to 80,000 clones, around 84% of them appearing once. Sequencing was performed on CD4+ or CD8+ T cells sorted from blood, taken in a trial of the OX40 agonist ivuxolimab. These receptors were collected from an adult with an advanced solid tumor such as melanoma, head and neck, liver or kidney cancer. Both conserved end residues are part of each CDR3. The D gene is left open where the match is weak. The listing skips clone size in some rows; elsewhere it reads once, few, many or a size class.

V: TRBV23-1; D: -; J: TRBJ2-7; size: -; CDR3: CASSQARNYEQYF; DNA: TGCGCCAGCAGTCAAGCCAGGAACTACGAGCAGTACTTC
V: TRBV11-3; D: -; J: TRBJ2-2; size: -; CDR3: CASSLNTGELFF; DNA: TGTGCCAGCAGTTTAAACACCGGGGAGCTGTTTTTT
V: TRBV10-2; D: TRBD2; J: TRBJ2-1; size: -; CDR3: CASSGFSGSDEQFF; DNA: TGCGCCAGCAGTGGCTTTAGCGGGAGCGATGAGCAGTTCTTC
V: TRBV5-8; D: -; J: TRBJ1-2; size: -; CDR3: CASSLGPGNYGYTF; DNA: TGTGCCAGCAGCTTGGGGCCAGGGAACTATGGCTACACCTTC
V: TRBV27; D: -; J: TRBJ2-7; size: -; CDR3: CASSFLASSEQYF; DNA: TGTGCCAGCAGTTTTCTGGCTAGTTCCGAGCAGTACTTC
V: TRBV28; D: -; J: TRBJ2-7; size: few; CDR3: CASSPPGQIYEQYF; DNA: TGTGCCAGCAGTCCGCCGGGACAAATCTACGAGCAGTACTTC
V: TRBV6-1; D: -; J: TRBJ1-2; size: -; CDR3: CASSEAGDSGRSYTF; DNA: TGTGCCAGCAGTGAAGCTGGGGACTCCGGGAGAAGCTACACCTTC
V: TRBV6-5; D: -; J: TRBJ1-1; size: -; CDR3: CASSRPGNTEAFF; DNA: TGTGCCAGCAGTCGACCCGGGAACACTGAAGCTTTCTTT
V: TRBV7-2; D: -; J: TRBJ2-3; size: few; CDR3: CASSLAGGWNTDTQYF; DNA: TGTGCCAGCAGCTTAGCAGGAGGTTGGAACACAGATACGCAGTATTTT
V: TRBV6-4; D: -; J: TRBJ1-2; size: -; CDR3: CASRDDTGYYGYTF; DNA: TGTGCCAGCAGAGACGACACAGGGTACTATGGCTACACCTTC
V: TRBV27; D: -; J: TRBJ2-5; size: -; CDR3: CASSLVGQETQYF; DNA: TGTGCCAGCAGTTTAGTTGGTCAAGAGACCCAGTACTTC
V: TRBV10-1; D: TRBD2; J: TRBJ2-1; size: -; CDR3: CASSSLAGGYDEQFF; DNA: TGCGCCAGCAGTTCTCTAGCGGGAGGGTACGATGAGCAGTTCTTC
V: TRBV5-4; D: -; J: TRBJ2-6; size: -; CDR3: CASSSNRVRSSGANVLTF; DNA: TGTGCCAGCAGCTCGAACAGGGTGAGAAGCTCTGGGGCCAACGTCCTGACTTTC
V: TRBV28; D: -; J: TRBJ2-3; size: -; CDR3: CASSFIGRADTQYF; DNA: TGTGCCAGCAGTTTCATCGGGAGAGCAGATACGCAGTATTTT
V: TRBV11-2; D: -; J: TRBJ2-7; size: once; CDR3: CASSLLGTGISEQYF; DNA: TGTGCCAGCAGCTTATTGGGAACAGGGATCTCCGAGCAGTACTTC
V: TRBV7-6; D: -; J: TRBJ2-1; size: -; CDR3: CASSLMALAGDEQFF; DNA: TGTGCCAGCAGCTTAATGGCACTAGCAGGGGATGAGCAGTTCTTC
V: TRBV18; D: -; J: TRBJ2-4; size: -; CDR3: CASSPKNIQYF; DNA: TGTGCCAGCTCACCAAAAAACATTCAGTACTTC
V: TRBV6-1; D: TRBD1; J: TRBJ2-2; size: -; CDR3: CASRGTGSSTGELFF; DNA: TGTGCCAGCAGGGGGACAGGGTCAAGCACCGGGGAGCTGTTTTTT
V: TRBV20-1; D: TRBD2; J: TRBJ2-1; size: -; CDR3: CSAYSGGEQFF; DNA: TGCAGTGCTTATAGCGGGGGTGAGCAGTTCTTC
V: TRBV19; D: -; J: TRBJ1-1; size: -; CDR3: CASSTGQAVGTEAFF; DNA: TGTGCCAGTAGTACGGGTCAGGCGGTTGGCACTGAAGCTTTCTTT
V: TRBV28; D: TRBD1; J: TRBJ1-2; size: -; CDR3: CASSLWRQGSHYGYTF; DNA: TGTGCCAGCAGTTTATGGCGACAGGGGAGCCACTATGGCTACACCTTC